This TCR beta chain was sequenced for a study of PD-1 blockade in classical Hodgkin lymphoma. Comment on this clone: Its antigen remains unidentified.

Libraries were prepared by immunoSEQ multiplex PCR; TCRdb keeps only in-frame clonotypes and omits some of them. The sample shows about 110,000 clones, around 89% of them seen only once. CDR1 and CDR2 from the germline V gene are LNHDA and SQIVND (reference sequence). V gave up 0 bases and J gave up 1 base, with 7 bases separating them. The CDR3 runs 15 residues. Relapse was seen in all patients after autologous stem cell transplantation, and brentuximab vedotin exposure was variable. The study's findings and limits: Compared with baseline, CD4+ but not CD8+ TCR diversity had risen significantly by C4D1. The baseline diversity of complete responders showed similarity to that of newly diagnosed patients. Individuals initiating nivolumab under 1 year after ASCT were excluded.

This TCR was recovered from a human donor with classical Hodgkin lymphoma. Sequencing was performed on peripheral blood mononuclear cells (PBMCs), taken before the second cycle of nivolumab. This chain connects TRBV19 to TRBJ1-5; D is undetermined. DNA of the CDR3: TGTGCCAGTAGTATAGAGCGAGGGAGCAATCAGCCCCAGCATTTT. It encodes CASSIERGSNQPQHF.